This T cell receptor beta chain is from a study of PD-1 blockade in mismatch repair-deficient tumors. In germline, CDR1 is SQVTM, CDR2 ANQGSEA. The CDR3 covers 15 residues. V was trimmed by 5 bases and J by 2 bases, leaving 15 bases between them. The data were produced by immunoSEQ multiplex PCR, yet TCRdb's version contains in-frame clones alone and is incomplete. The table lists about 34,000 clones, 75% to 90% of them singletons. This TCR was sampled from an adult with mismatch repair-deficient cancer. V is TRBV29-1 and J is TRBJ1-4, with D maybe TRBD1 (6 bases). Sequences were derived from PBMCs, sampled approximately 6 weeks after starting pembrolizumab. This CDR3 reads CSVPTGTTTNEKLFF. Here the CDR3 DNA reads TGCAGCGTTCCCACGGGGACAACGACTAATGAAAAACTGTTTTTT.